Listed here are 15 T cell receptor beta chains from one sample, sequenced in a study of blood T cell repertoires in COVID-19. Here immunoSEQ multiplex PCR was the method, and the copy in TCRdb shows in-frame clones only, minus some. The repertoire consists of roughly 250,000 clones, with 88% occurring once and the leading ten covering under 3.5%. The sequencing sample was made of PBMCs or T cells enriched from blood (not recorded which). Every receptor here comes from a woman between 50 and 59 years old who had recovered from COVID-19.

The rearrangement links TRBV28 to TRBJ2-7, with 7 positions matching TRBD1. The CDR3 contains 12 residues. Trimming cost V 10 bases and J 5 bases; bases outside gene matches: 8. Germline CDR1 is MDHEN and CDR2 is SYDVKM. CDR3 sequence reads: CATTNRGNEQYF. CDR3 DNA: TGTGCCACCACGAACAGGGGTAACGAGCAGTACTTC. The full variable domain, rest sourced from reference TRBV28 and TRBJ2-7, is DVKVTQSSRYLVKRTGEKVFLECVQDMDHENMFWYRQDPGLGLRLIYFSYDVKMKEKGDIPEGYSVSREKKERFSLILESASTNQTSMYLCATTNRGNEQYFGPGTRLTVT.

The chain uses TRBV27 and TRBJ1-6; D unresolved. Germline V CDR1 and CDR2: MNHEY, SMNVEV (reference sequence). The CDR3 is 14 residues long. Between the trimmed V and J ends, which lost 3 bases and 7 bases, there was a span of 10 bases. For the CDR3, the DNA is TGTGCCAGCAGTTTTTCAGGCAAAAATTCACCCCTCCACTTT. Its translation is CASSFSGKNSPLHF.

The chain uses TRBV5-1 and TRBJ1-1; the match to TRBD1 covers 7 bases. This CDR3 contains 13 residues. The germline CDR1 and CDR2 sequences are SGHRS and YFSETQ. Losses at the gene ends were 0 bases for V and 4 bases for J; bases not matched to a gene: 0. CDR3 nucleotides: TGCGCCAGCAGCTTGGAGGGGGCCACTGAAGCTTTCTTT. It translates to CASSLEGATEAFF.

This clone was observed a handful of times. The gene calls are TRBV3-1 (or the pseudogene TRBV3-2) and TRBJ2-7; 7 nucleotides align to TRBD2. Germline CDR1 and CDR2: LGHDT and YNNKEL (reference sequence). The CDR3 covers 16 residues. Unmatched junction bases numbered 8, after V lost 1 base and J lost 2 bases. Here the CDR3 reads CASSQGLAGKAYEQYF. In DNA form, the CDR3 reads TGTGCCAGCAGCCAAGGCTTAGCGGGTAAAGCCTACGAGCAGTACTTC.

The J gene is TRBJ2-7, the V gene TRBV6-1, with unresolved D. Germline V lookup: CDR1 MNHNS, CDR2 SASEGT. This CDR3 is 13 amino acids long. V gave up 1 base and J gave up 2 bases, with 6 bases separating them. The CDR3 sequence is CASSEETAYEQYF. The DNA for the CDR3 is TGTGCCAGCAGTGAAGAAACAGCCTACGAGCAGTACTTC.

J is TRBJ1-5 and V is TRBV7-9, with D perhaps TRBD1 (5 bases). The length of the CDR3 is 13 residues. V shed 7 bases and J shed 4 bases, with 11 bases lying between them. CDR1 SEHNR and CDR2 FQNEAQ come from the germline V gene (reference sequence). CDR3 sequence: CASTREGNQPQHF. Here the CDR3 DNA reads TGTGCCAGCACCAGGGAGGGGAATCAGCCCCAGCATTTT.

The chain recombines TRBV7-8 with TRBJ2-7, with D perhaps matching TRBD2 (5 bases). This CDR3 comprises 17 residues. The V end lost 3 bases, the J end lost 0 bases, and 18 bases lay between the germline ends. Germline V gene sequence: CDR1 SGHVS, CDR2 FQNEAQ. CDR3 coding DNA: TGTGCCAGCAGCTTCGCCGGTGGGAGATCAAGCTCCTACGAGCAGTACTTC. Translation gives CASSFAGGRSSSYEQYF.

This chain uses TRBV28 with TRBJ2-1; TRBD2 is a possible D gene (6 bases). V shed 4 bases and J shed 4 bases, with 17 bases lying between them. The CDR3 has 16 amino acids. CDR1 is MDHEN, CDR2 SYDVKM, per germline. The CDR3 sequence: CASSSRSGQLYNEQFF. The CDR3 DNA sequence: TGTGCCAGCAGTTCGCGTAGCGGCCAACTTTACAATGAGCAGTTCTTC.

V gene TRBV10-3 combines with J gene TRBJ2-1, with 14 bases aligning to TRBD2. The V and J ends lost 7 bases and 5 bases, in that order; junction bases with no gene match: 16. Germline CDR1 ENHRY, CDR2 SYGVKD. CDR3 length: 19 residues. In DNA, the CDR3 is TGTGCCATCATGGGGACTAGCGGGAGCGGTTTCATTCGAGACAATGAGCAGTTCTTC. Protein: CAIMGTSGSGFIRDNEQFF.

The chain carries TRBV28 and TRBJ2-7, with D uncertain. This CDR3 has 11 amino acids. The V gene lost 4 bases and the J gene lost 4 bases, with 5 bases spanning the gap. Germline V gives CDR1 MDHEN, CDR2 SYDVKM. As DNA, the CDR3 is TGTGCCAGCAGTTCACAGTACGAGCAGTACTTC. Residues: CASSSQYEQYF.

The chain has TRBV7-2 and TRBJ1-1, with TRBD1 matching 9 bases. With 0 bases clipped from V and 1 base from J, the junction kept 3 bases outside the gene matches. Germline CDR1 is SGHTA and CDR2 is FQGNSA. The CDR3 runs to 16 residues. The CDR3 DNA reads as TGTGCCAGCAGCTTAGCCTCGACAGGGGGGAACACTGAAGCTTTCTTT. Protein product: CASSLASTGGNTEAFF.

The chain combines TRBV6-1 with TRBJ2-1; D remains ambiguous. V lost 0 bases, J lost 9 bases, and 9 bases lay in between. CDR3 length: 13 amino acids. Looked up from germline, CDR1 is MNHNS and CDR2 is SASEGT. The CDR3 reads CASSEARVSEQFF. The CDR3, as DNA: TGTGCCAGCAGTGAAGCTCGGGTTAGTGAGCAGTTCTTC.

The chain links TRBV15 to TRBJ1-1; D is uncertain. The germline V gene encodes CDR1 LNHNV and CDR2 YYDKDF (reference sequence). Deletions cut 0 bases from V and 1 base from J, with 9 bases between. This CDR3 comprises 15 residues. The CDR3 nucleotides read TGTGCCACCAGCAGAGATCGTCTTTCGAACACTGAAGCTTTCTTT. Translation: CATSRDRLSNTEAFF.

This chain uses TRBV6-1 with TRBJ1-1, with D unresolved. V lost 4 bases to trimming and J lost 1 base, with 16 bases between them. The germline gives CDR1 MNHNS, CDR2 SASEGT. The CDR3 is made up of 16 amino acids. This chain's CDR3 is CASSGEVYRRNTEAFF. CDR3 bases: TGTGCCAGCAGTGGGGAGGTATATCGGCGGAACACTGAAGCTTTCTTT.

The chain links TRBV5-1 to TRBJ1-1; 8 bases line up with TRBD1. Germline V lookup: CDR1 SGHRS, CDR2 YFSETQ. The CDR3 is 19 amino acids. Losses at the gene ends were 0 bases for V and 1 base for J; bases not matched to a gene: 14. This CDR3 is CASSLGRTGNVKQNTEAFF. The CDR3 DNA is TGCGCCAGCAGCTTGGGTCGGACAGGGAACGTTAAGCAGAACACTGAAGCTTTCTTT.